These T cell receptor beta chains were read from a single sample in a study of technical replicates of blood from several donors. TCRdb's copy holds only in-frame clones and misses some; the assay was immunoSEQ multiplex PCR. The data contain around 62,000 clones, about 97% of them singletons. The specimen sequenced was T cells isolated from PBMCs. The receptors were sampled from a human donor in good health. CDR3s include the opening cysteine and the closing phenylalanine or tryptophan. Fields, in order: D gene, clone size, V gene, J gene, CDR3 DNA, CDR3 protein. A D gene is named only where the DNA matches it firmly. Only some rows state a clone size, as once, few, many or a class for expanded clones.

D gene: -; clone size: -; V gene: TRBV2; J gene: TRBJ1-4; CDR3 DNA: TGTGCCAGCAGGGGAGGTGTAACGGTCAATGAAAAACTGTTTTTT; CDR3 protein: CASRGGVTVNEKLFF
D gene: TRBD2; clone size: few; V gene: TRBV5-1; J gene: TRBJ2-1; CDR3 DNA: TGCGCCAGCAGCTCTAGGACTAGCGGGAGGCTCGACAATGAGCAGTTCTTC; CDR3 protein: CASSSRTSGRLDNEQFF
D gene: TRBD2; clone size: -; V gene: TRBV7-2; J gene: TRBJ2-1; CDR3 DNA: TGTGCCAGCAGCTTGACTAGCGGGATCTACAATGAGCAGTTCTTC; CDR3 protein: CASSLTSGIYNEQFF
D gene: -; clone size: -; V gene: TRBV30; J gene: TRBJ1-5; CDR3 DNA: TGTGCCTGGAGTAAGGACAGCCGCTATCAGCCCCAGCATTTT; CDR3 protein: CAWSKDSRYQPQHF
D gene: TRBD2; clone size: once; V gene: TRBV10-3; J gene: TRBJ2-1; CDR3 DNA: TGTGCCTCCTACGGACTAGCGGGAGACAATGAGCAGTTCTTC; CDR3 protein: CASYGLAGDNEQFF
D gene: -; clone size: -; V gene: TRBV4-1; J gene: TRBJ2-7; CDR3 DNA: TGCGCCAGCAGACAAACAGAACTCTACGAGCAGTACTTC; CDR3 protein: CASRQTELYEQYF
D gene: TRBD2; clone size: -; V gene: TRBV9; J gene: TRBJ2-1; CDR3 DNA: TGTGCCAGCAGCATAAGCGGGAGCTCCTACAATGAGCAGTTCTTC; CDR3 protein: CASSISGSSYNEQFF
D gene: -; clone size: -; V gene: TRBV28; J gene: TRBJ1-2; CDR3 DNA: TGTGCCAGCAACCCCTCGTTGACAGTGAACTATGGCTACACCTTC; CDR3 protein: CASNPSLTVNYGYTF
D gene: -; clone size: -; V gene: TRBV19; J gene: TRBJ1-1; CDR3 DNA: TGTGCCAGTAGTATATCGGGGAGTACTGAAGCTTTCTTT; CDR3 protein: CASSISGSTEAFF
D gene: -; clone size: -; V gene: TRBV19; J gene: TRBJ2-2; CDR3 DNA: TGTGCCAGTAGTCCTCAGGGTAGCCGGGAGCTGTTTTTT; CDR3 protein: CASSPQGSRELFF
D gene: TRBD2; clone size: -; V gene: TRBV9; J gene: TRBJ2-3; CDR3 DNA: TGTGCCAGCAGCGTCCCACTAGCGGGGGGGCAAGATACGCAGTATTTT; CDR3 protein: CASSVPLAGGQDTQYF
D gene: -; clone size: -; V gene: TRBV27; J gene: TRBJ1-2; CDR3 DNA: TGTGCCAGCAGGCAGGAGGACTATGGCTACACCTTC; CDR3 protein: CASRQEDYGYTF
D gene: -; clone size: -; V gene: TRBV7-6; J gene: TRBJ1-2; CDR3 DNA: TGTGCCAGCAGCTTAGCGGCGGGCTATGGCTACACCTTC; CDR3 protein: CASSLAAGYGYTF
D gene: -; clone size: -; V gene: TRBV7-8; J gene: TRBJ1-2; CDR3 DNA: TGTGCCAGCAGCTTAGAACAGGAGGGCTACACCTTC; CDR3 protein: CASSLEQEGYTF
D gene: -; clone size: -; V gene: TRBV7-2; J gene: TRBJ1-2; CDR3 DNA: TGTGCCAGCACGGAGGAGCCTGGCTACACCTTC; CDR3 protein: CASTEEPGYTF
D gene: TRBD1; clone size: -; V gene: TRBV14; J gene: TRBJ1-2; CDR3 DNA: TGTGCCAGCAGCTTAGGACAGGTTCTTGGCTACACCTTC; CDR3 protein: CASSLGQVLGYTF
D gene: TRBD1; clone size: -; V gene: TRBV6-6; J gene: TRBJ1-2; CDR3 DNA: TGTGCCAGCAGTCCGACCGGGACAGGCTATGGCTACACCTTC; CDR3 protein: CASSPTGTGYGYTF
D gene: TRBD1; clone size: once; V gene: TRBV7-2; J gene: TRBJ2-7; CDR3 DNA: TGTGCCAGCAGCTGGACAGGGGGCCCCTACGAGCAGTACTTC; CDR3 protein: CASSWTGGPYEQYF
D gene: -; clone size: -; V gene: TRBV29-1; J gene: TRBJ1-1; CDR3 DNA: TGCAGCGTAGTTTTATCAGGGGCAGGAACTGAAGCTTTCTTT; CDR3 protein: CSVVLSGAGTEAFF
D gene: TRBD2; clone size: once; V gene: TRBV19; J gene: TRBJ2-7; CDR3 DNA: TGTGCCAGTAACTCACCGGGACTAGAGTACGAGCAGTACTTC; CDR3 protein: CASNSPGLEYEQYF
D gene: TRBD1; clone size: -; V gene: TRBV13; J gene: TRBJ1-3; CDR3 DNA: TGTGCCAGCAGCTGGGTCGACAGGGAAGCTGGAAACACCATATATTTT; CDR3 protein: CASSWVDREAGNTIYF